This TCR beta chain emerged from a study of early stage breast cancer tumors (dated by TCRdb to about 2017). For the wider study: Of the roughly 15 invasive breast tumors, eleven to twelve were found to be estrogen receptor-positive, progesterone receptor-positive and HER2-negative. About 70% of the 12 ER+/PR+/HER2- tumors were invasive ductal carcinomas, while the other four were invasive lobular carcinomas. The average read coverage per sample was roughly 10-fold. Across all samples, 2,700,000 or so templates representing roughly 1 million unique clonotypes were detected. The research as a whole found: Sequencing bulk genomic DNA from unsorted cells could not capture chain pairing or functional markers like CD4, CD8 and FOXP3. Greater similarity was observed between blood and normal breast repertoires than between blood and tumor repertoires, and tumor was distinguished from normal in about 85% of the 16 patients when each tissue was compared with blood. Analysis by tumor subtype was prevented by the small cohort size. Compared with adjacent normal breast tissue, tumors had higher clonality and approximately 2.5-fold greater T cell density. Enriched TCRB sequences shared across patients were mostly commonly generated sequences, unlikely to play an important role in the tumor microenvironment.

Dicing about 17-55 mg of tumor tissue typically gave a DNA yield of more than 3 ug. The study profiled bulk TCR beta-chain repertoires in matched peripheral blood, tumor and adjacent normal breast tissue taken from over 15 patients with early-stage breast cancer. After resection, visually identified tumor tissue was excised and placed in prechilled RNAlater. Tumor tissue (about 18-55 mg) was diced and homogenized in RLTplus buffer with beta-mercaptoethanol and antifoaming agent using a TissueLyser II. Genomic DNA was extracted with the Qiagen AllPrep DNA/RNA Mini kit. By sample share, this clone is medium-sized (0.01 to 0.1%). Its antigen remains unidentified. The input lacks base qualities; no much larger clone sits a single base away. Each sample was amplified as two independent genomic DNA replicates: around 0.5 ug for blood and 1.5 ug for tumor or normal breast. Following the manufacturer's instructions, the ImmunoSeq Intro kit was used to carry out TCRB sequencing on genomic DNA. The multiplex PCR ran for 30 to 35 cycles using proprietary primers and spike-in control sequences for absolute quantification. Single-end 150-bp reads were used to sequence an 87-bp fragment covering the CDR3 and the flanking V and J genes. Each lane of an Illumina MiSeq running version 3.0 chemistry carried seven multiplexed samples, with two replicates apiece. As for how the authors treated the data: Raw data were processed by the vendor's proprietary pipeline, with both replicates merged into one result per sample. A clonotype was defined as productive rearrangements that share the same V-gene family, CDR3 amino acid sequence and J-gene segment. Clonality was calculated as 1 minus the normalized Shannon entropy (Pielou evenness) of TCRB abundances. T cell density was estimated by dividing total templates by the number of input cells inferred from the DNA input amount. Recon, run with its default parameters, was used to estimate overall repertoire diversity and clonality. Tumor-enriched clonotypes were defined as having over 0.1% abundance in tumor and at least 32-fold higher abundance than in normal breast. TCRdb retrieved this table from immuneACCESS and kept in-frame rearrangements only. Not all clones are present; in checked studies, unresolved V genes account for under half, and no reason is known for the remainder. V, J and clone size reflect that table, while D and trimming were determined from the DNA. In this sample the table shows some 4,500 clones, around 61% of which occur a single time. The leading ten clones occupy under 20% of the sample.

The sequence was collected from a person aged 45 to 59 with breast cancer. The sequenced material came from breast tumor tissue.

CDR3 reads: CASRPDRDPYGYTF. Here is the DNA: TGTGCCAGTAGGCCAGACAGGGACCCCTATGGCTACACCTTC. Recombination linked TRBV19 to TRBJ1-2; 7 central bases correspond to TRBD1. CDR1 and CDR2 were assigned from the germline V gene (reference sequence) as LNHDA and SQIVND. Trimmed from V: 6 bases; trimmed from J: 4 bases; junction bases lacking a gene match: 8. The CDR3 sequence holds 14 residues, the cysteine and phenylalanine included. The kept DNA is CDR3 alone, 42 bases in frame from the first base.